Below are 28 T cell receptor beta chains sequenced from a single sample in a study of response to subunit inactivated influenza vaccine. A single record per CDR3 protein comes from TCRdb applying MiXCR to the RT-PCR reads. The repertoire has under 200,000 distinct CDR3 sequences, 10% to 15% of them found once; the top ten carry approximately 32%. These records were also assigned to another study, of T cells expressing NK-cell markers. As reported in that work: Synthesis of TCR beta cDNA relied on 5'RACE template switching carrying UMIs.

The sequencing here drew on CD8+ T cells sorted from PBMCs, taken less than 13 days after vaccination. Every receptor here comes from a man aged 45 to 65 who received an inactivated influenza vaccine.

This clonotype was seen only a few times. This chain uses TRBV5-1 with TRBJ2-1; TRBD2 aligns across 12 bases. CDR1 is SGHRS and CDR2 is YFSETQ in the germline V gene. Germline trimming cut 2 bases from V and 8 bases from J; bases unmatched to any gene: 14. The CDR3 spans 18 residues. The CDR3, as DNA: TGCGCCAGCAGCTTAATTTCTGTTGCGACTAGCGGGAGCGATGAGCAGTTCTTC. It is translated as CASSLISVATSGSDEQFF.

V usage is TRBV6-2 or TRBV6-3 and J usage is TRBJ2-1; D could derive from TRBD1 or TRBD2 (5 bases each). The CDR3 has 17 amino acids. Germline CDR1 is MNHEY and CDR2 is SVGEGT. V lost 5 bases to trimming and J lost 5 bases, with 22 bases between them. The CDR3 region has the DNA TGTGCCAGCAGTCACAATCCGGGACGGGAAGTAGACAATGAGCAGTTCTTC. This gives the protein CASSHNPGREVDNEQFF.

The V call is TRBV10-3, the J call TRBJ2-2, with D possibly being TRBD1 or TRBD2 (5 bases each). The length of the CDR3 is 16 residues. V was shortened by 2 bases and J by 3 bases, with 13 bases between the two germline ends. CDR1 ENHRY and CDR2 SYGVKD come from the germline V gene. The CDR3 nucleotides are TGTGCCATCAGTGAGATGGGGGTATCGGACACCGGGGAGCTGTTTTTT. Its translation: CAISEMGVSDTGELFF.

The chain has TRBV20-1 and TRBJ2-1; D possibly corresponds to TRBD2 (7 bases). V gave up 0 bases and J gave up 0 bases, with 12 bases separating them. This CDR3 region has 16 residues. Germline V gene data show CDR1 as DFQATT and CDR2 as SNEGSKA (reference sequence). The CDR3 DNA reads as TGCAGTGCTAGAGATTGGAGGGGGGGCTCCTACAATGAGCAGTTCTTC. It is translated as CSARDWRGGSYNEQFF.

CDR3 in amino acids: CASSRGQGLNEQFF. The CDR3 coding sequence is TGTGCCAGCAGTCGTGGACAGGGCCTCAATGAGCAGTTCTTC. J is TRBJ2-1 and V is TRBV12-3 or TRBV12-4; 8 bases are shared with TRBD1. After removal of 5 bases from V and 6 bases from J, the junction contained 6 bases not matched to a gene. The CDR3 is made up of 14 amino acids.

A word on this clonotype: Mismatch with germline at one junction end may stem from a read error. The V gene is TRBV5-5, the J gene TRBJ1-3, with TRBD1 as a possible D gene (5 bases). CDR1 SGHKS and CDR2 YYEKEE come from the germline V gene (reference sequence). This CDR3 has 15 residues. CDR3 loop: CASSFEGFSGNTIHF. CDR3 sequence (DNA): TGTGCCAGCAGCTTCGAGGGGTTCTCTGGAAACACCATACATTTT.

CDR3 region: CASSVGGARTEAFF. DNA for the CDR3: TGTGCCAGCAGCGTAGGGGGGGCTCGGACTGAAGCTTTCTTT. This chain uses TRBV9 with TRBJ1-1, with a weak D call TRBD1 (6 bases). Germline V lookup: CDR1 SGDLS, CDR2 YYNGEE. The CDR3 contains 14 residues. Trimming took 0 bases from V and 5 from J, leaving 11 bases between them. The full variable domain, its missing parts supplied by reference TRBV9 and TRBJ1-1, is DSGVTQTPKHLITATGQRVTLRCSPRSGDLSVYWYQQSLDQGLQFLIQYYNGEERAKGNILERFSAQQFPDLHSELNLSSLELGDSALYFCASSVGGARTEAFFGQGTRLTVV.

V and J are TRBV6-5 and TRBJ2-1, with TRBD1 matching 8 bases. Trimming cost V 2 bases and J 10 bases; bases outside gene matches: 4. The length of the CDR3 is 13 residues. Germline V gene sequence: CDR1 MNHEY, CDR2 SVGAGI. The CDR3 DNA is TGTGCCAGCAGTTACGCCCGGACAGGGGAGCAGTTCTTC. Protein sequence: CASSYARTGEQFF.

On this clonotype: One junction end does not reproduce the germline sequence, and a read error may be involved. This chain links TRBV27 with TRBJ2-7, with a weak D call TRBD1 (7 bases). Germline V gene sequence: CDR1 MNHEY, CDR2 SMNVEV (reference sequence). CDR3 size: 12 residues. CDR3 in amino acids: CASSFGPTGEVF. The CDR3 DNA reads as TGTGCCAGCAGTTTTGGGCCAACAGGGGAGGTCTTC.

This clonotype was seen repeatedly, ten times or more. The chain couples TRBV30 to TRBJ2-6; D is unresolved. Trimming pared 0 bases from V and 0 bases from J, leaving 3 bases between. The CDR3 loop spans 14 amino acids. Germline assignment: CDR1 GTSNPN and CDR2 SVGIG (reference sequence). CDR3 coding DNA: TGTGCCTGGAGTGTGGACTCTGGGGCCAACGTCCTGACTTTC. Residues: CAWSVDSGANVLTF.

V is TRBV4-1 and J is TRBJ2-3; 10 positions match TRBD2. This CDR3 is built from 14 residues. CDR1 is MGHRA and CDR2 is YSYEKL in the germline V gene. J lost 6 bases, V lost 6 bases, and 6 bases had no gene match. The CDR3 DNA reads TGCGCCAGCAGTTGGACTAGCGGCCCCGATACGCAGTATTTT. It specifies CASSWTSGPDTQYF.

This clonotype has just a few counts. V gene TRBV30 combines with J gene TRBJ2-2; no firm D call. Per the germline V gene, CDR1 is GTSNPN and CDR2 is SVGIG (reference sequence). CDR3 size: 13 residues. Trimming cost V 2 bases and J 6 bases, with 10 bases left between them. The CDR3 protein is CAWSPLISGELFF. CDR3 sequence (DNA): TGTGCCTGGAGTCCTCTGATATCCGGGGAGCTGTTTTTT. Filled out from reference TRBV30 and TRBJ2-2, the complete variable domain reads SQTIHQWPATLVQPVGSPLSLECTVEGTSNPNLYWYRQAAGRGLQLLFYSVGIGQISSEVPQNLSASRPQDRQFILSSKKLLLSDSGFYLCAWSPLISGELFFGEGSRLTVL.

The CDR3 bases are TGTGCCAGCACCCACTACCGCGCAGCCTACCAAGAGACCCAGTACTTC. Amino acids: CASTHYRAAYQETQYF. The chain links TRBV7-9 to TRBJ2-5; no reliable D call. Germline V gives CDR1 SEHNR, CDR2 FQNEAQ (reference sequence). Trimming cost V 7 bases and J 0 bases, with 18 bases left between them. The length of the CDR3 is 16 residues.

The chain is built from TRBV5-6 and TRBJ1-2; no firm D call. Germline V gene sequence: CDR1 SGHDT, CDR2 YYEEEE. CDR3 length equals 17 residues. The V end was cut by 0 bases, the J end by 1 base, with 16 bases between. CDR3 region: CASSLVWMVRVNYGYTF. The CDR3 coding sequence is TGTGCCAGCAGCTTGGTGTGGATGGTGCGGGTTAACTATGGCTACACCTTC.

This chain links TRBV7-9 with TRBJ2-7; tentatively, D is TRBD2 (6 bases). The CDR3 runs to 16 residues. Trimming cost V 1 base and J 3 bases, with 16 bases left between them. Germline V gene sequence: CDR1 SEHNR, CDR2 FQNEAQ (reference sequence). Written as DNA, the CDR3 is TGTGCCAGCAGCTTAGTGGGAGGAGCTGGGGGCTACGAGCAGTACTTC. It translates to CASSLVGGAGGYEQYF.

This clonotype was counted between two and nine times. The CDR3 protein is CASSIGLGQGREQYF. The CDR3 coding sequence is TGTGCCAGTAGTATCGGTCTGGGACAGGGGCGCGAGCAGTACTTC. The gene calls are TRBV19 and TRBJ2-7; 10 bases match TRBD1. V was pared by 3 bases and J by 6 bases, with 8 bases of the junction left unmatched. Germline-derived CDR1 and CDR2 are LNHDA and SQIVND (reference sequence). This CDR3 comprises 15 residues.

This clonotype was detected only a few times. The rearrangement joins TRBV28 to TRBJ2-3; TRBD2 matches 13 bases. Germline lookup yields CDR1 MDHEN and CDR2 SYDVKM. Trimming cost V 6 bases and J 8 bases; bases outside gene matches: 14. CDR3 length equals 17 residues. The CDR3 region is CASSTSGTSGTLGTQYF. CDR3 sequence (DNA): TGTGCCAGCAGCACATCCGGGACTAGCGGGACCCTGGGTACGCAGTATTTT.

The chain has TRBV20-1 and TRBJ1-2, with TRBD1 identical over 7 bases. The CDR3 totals 16 residues. The V segment lost 2 bases and the J segment 4 bases; nucleotides outside the gene matches: 13. Germline V gene data show CDR1 as DFQATT and CDR2 as SNEGSKA (reference sequence). The CDR3 nucleotides are TGCAGTGCTAGACCACTTAAGACAGGGAGTCTCTATGGCTACACCTTC. It codes for CSARPLKTGSLYGYTF.

V and J are TRBV14 and TRBJ2-1; possible D gene TRBD2, 6 bases. The germline V and J ends were trimmed by 3 bases and 9 bases, with 9 bases remaining between them. The CDR3 has 12 amino acids. The germline CDR1 and CDR2 sequences are SGHDN and FVKESK. The CDR3 sequence is CASSQGGFEQFF. The CDR3 DNA is TGTGCCAGCAGCCAGGGAGGTTTTGAGCAGTTCTTC.

The chain recombines TRBV7-8 with TRBJ2-7, with D hard to call. This CDR3 region has 14 residues. Trimming took 1 base from V and 1 from J, leaving 8 bases between them. CDR1 is SGHVS, CDR2 FQNEAQ, per germline. The CDR3 DNA is TGTGCCAGCAGCTTAGGAGTGCTGTCCTACGAGCAGTACTTC. Its translation: CASSLGVLSYEQYF.

The CDR3 reads CASLTGSWETQYF. CDR3 DNA: TGTGCCAGTCTCACAGGGTCGTGGGAGACCCAGTACTTC. This rearrangement joins TRBV19 to TRBJ2-5, with D possibly being TRBD1 (6 bases). This CDR3 has 13 residues. Deletions cut 8 bases from V and 5 bases from J, with 15 bases between. The germline CDR1 and CDR2 sequences are LNHDA and SQIVND (reference sequence).

The gene calls are TRBV4-3 and TRBJ2-7; a weak D match, TRBD1 (6 bases). The CDR3 is 15 amino acids. The V gene's germline CDR1 is LGHNA and CDR2 YSLEER. V was pared by 4 bases and J by 0 bases, with 13 bases between. Here the CDR3 reads CASSLGQHLSYEQYF. CDR3 DNA: TGCGCCAGCAGCCTGGGACAACACCTCTCCTACGAGCAGTACTTC.

The V and J genes are TRBV5-1 and TRBJ1-3; a possible D gene is TRBD1 (5 bases). CDR3 length: 16 amino acids. V was clipped by 4 bases and J by 0 bases, with 14 bases between them. In germline, CDR1 is SGHRS, CDR2 YFSETQ. The DNA of the CDR3 is TGCGCCAGCAGCCCCCAACAGGCCCCCTCTGGAAACACCATATATTTT. Protein: CASSPQQAPSGNTIYF.

The sample holds a few counts of this clonotype. The chain uses TRBV28 and TRBJ2-7, with 10 bases aligning to TRBD2. The CDR3 is 13 residues long. The ends lost 5 bases at V and 6 bases at J; junction bases unmatched: 4. The germline V gene has CDR1 MDHEN and CDR2 SYDVKM. As DNA, the CDR3 is TGTGCCAGCAGTAGCGGGAGGGGCCTCGAGCAGTACTTC. This sequence encodes CASSSGRGLEQYF.

The rearrangement uses TRBV10-3 and TRBJ1-5; D perhaps matches TRBD1 (6 bases). The V end was cut by 3 bases, the J end by 3 bases, with 15 bases between. Germline CDR1 and CDR2: ENHRY and SYGVKD. The CDR3 spans 16 residues. The CDR3 reads CAISEQGRTANQPQHF. In DNA, the CDR3 is TGTGCCATCAGTGAACAGGGTAGGACAGCCAATCAGCCCCAGCATTTT.

This chain joins TRBV6-5 and TRBJ2-2, with 9 nucleotides matching TRBD1. With 4 bases clipped from V and 6 bases from J, the junction kept 6 bases outside the gene matches. From germline, CDR1 is MNHEY and CDR2 SVGAGI. The CDR3 is 15 residues long. CDR3 loop: CASSSFRTGAGELFF. The CDR3 DNA is TGTGCCAGCAGTTCGTTTAGGACAGGGGCCGGGGAGCTGTTTTTT.

The table lists this clonotype with a few counts. V and J are TRBV9 and TRBJ2-1; 8 positions agree with TRBD1. V lost 0 bases to trimming and J lost 8 bases; unmatched junction nucleotides: 13. Germline V gene lookup returns CDR1 SGDLS and CDR2 YYNGEE. The CDR3 consists of 17 residues. The CDR3 nucleotides are TGTGCCAGCAGCGTAGGGAGGAGGCAGGGGGCTTTTGATGAGCAGTTCTTC. It yields the protein CASSVGRRQGAFDEQFF.

With regard to this clonotype: The conserved closing phenylalanine or tryptophan is absent in this CDR3, likely reflecting a read error. The J gene is TRBJ2-3, the V gene TRBV9; 10 bases line up with TRBD2. The CDR3 runs to 17 residues. Per the germline V gene, CDR1 is SGDLS and CDR2 is YYNGEE. Trimming at V came to 4 bases and at J to 1 base, leaving 9 bases not matched to a gene. Here the CDR3 DNA reads TGTGCCAGCAGCATCGAGCGGGAGGGCCTTGGCACAGATACGCAGTATTCT. Its protein product is CASSIEREGLGTDTQYS.